This T cell receptor (beta chain) was captured in a study of CD8 T cells in Susac syndrome. The CDR3 consists of 12 residues. Per germline, CDR1 MNHEY and CDR2 SMNVEV (reference sequence). Deletions cut 7 bases from V and 3 bases from J, with 10 bases between. Sequencing of TCR beta was undertaken in CD8+ and CD4+ T cells derived from blood. The control participants were healthy donors, and these controls were matched with respect to both age and sex. RNA amounts of about 0.45 to 1 ug underwent reverse transcription with random hexamers. It was immunoSEQ multiplex PCR that amplified TCR beta CDR3 across 54 Vbeta and 13 Jbeta. TCRdb reprocessed the immunoSEQ multiplex PCR reads via MiXCR and lists one record per CDR3 protein. The table records 130,000 to 150,000 distinct CDR3 sequences, roughly 94% of them present only once.

This chain uses TRBV27 with TRBJ2-7, with D hard to call. This receptor was taken from a human donor in good health. Sequenced sample: CD8+ T cells from PBMCs. The DNA for the CDR3 is TGTGCCAGCACCCCAACACTCTACGAGCAGTACTTC. Translated: CASTPTLYEQYF.